These 25 T cell receptor beta chains were all obtained from the same sample, sequenced in a study of cytomegalovirus exposure and HLA in healthy donors. The primer mix had 60 Vbeta and 13 Jbeta primers. The repertoire was sequenced with immunoSEQ multiplex PCR; TCRdb's copy has only in-frame clones and lacks some. The sample shows 200,000 to 250,000 clones, about 89% of them seen only once. Sequencing used PBMCs. The receptors derive from a woman younger than 30 in good health and CMV-seronegative.

The rearrangement joins TRBV5-1 to TRBJ2-5; D gene unclear. The DNA end lines up better with TRBJ2-7; the J call may be wrong. Germline CDR1 reads SGHRS; CDR2 reads YFSETQ. The length of the CDR3 is 15 residues. The CDR3 DNA reads as TGCGCCAGCAGCTTGGAACCCGACTCGATCTACGAGCAGTACTTC. Amino acids: CASSLEPDSIYEQYF.

This sequence joins TRBV27 and TRBJ1-6, with 10 bases that match TRBD1. CDR3 length: 14 residues. V lost 10 bases and J lost 9; bases outside the gene matches: 9. Germline assignment: CDR1 MNHEY and CDR2 SMNVEV (reference sequence). CDR3 DNA: TGTGCCACCTCCCGGGACAGGGGTGGTTCACCCCTCCACTTT. It yields the protein CATSRDRGGSPLHF.

This chain joins TRBV7-9 and TRBJ1-6, with 10 bases matching TRBD1. The V segment lost 8 bases and the J segment 5 bases; nucleotides outside the gene matches: 6. Germline V gives CDR1 SEHNR, CDR2 FQNEAQ (reference sequence). This CDR3 region has 15 residues. The CDR3 spells CASSPGTGDNSPLHF. For the CDR3, the DNA is TGTGCCAGCTCACCCGGGACAGGGGATAATTCACCCCTCCACTTT.

V gene TRBV5-6 combines with J gene TRBJ1-2, with 8 nucleotides matching TRBD1. There are 16 residues in the CDR3. From germline, CDR1 is SGHDT and CDR2 YYEEEE. With V trimmed by 4 bases and J by 5 bases, 13 bases remained unmatched. The DNA of the CDR3 is TGTGCCAGCAGCAAACGAGGACAGGGCTATGGGTATGGCTACACCTTC. Amino acids: CASSKRGQGYGYGYTF.

The chain uses TRBV9 and TRBJ2-3; 9 bases agree with TRBD2. Germline CDR1 is SGDLS and CDR2 is YYNGEE. The CDR3 totals 16 residues. With V trimmed by 1 base and J by 6 bases, 9 bases remained unmatched. CDR3 DNA sequence: TGTGCCAGCAGCGTATCGGCGGGAGGGCCGGAGGATACGCAGTATTTT. Its translation: CASSVSAGGPEDTQYF.

The V call is TRBV10-1, the J call TRBJ1-5; a weak D match, TRBD1 (5 bases). V lost 4 bases to trimming and J lost 5 bases, with 9 bases between them. Germline V gives CDR1 WNHNN, CDR2 SYGVQD (reference sequence). The CDR3 length is 13 residues. The CDR3 DNA follows: TGCGCCAGCAGTGCGGGGGTTGATCAGCCCCAGCATTTT. This gives the protein CASSAGVDQPQHF.

The chain is built from TRBV7-3 and TRBJ2-4; D is uncertain. CDR1 SGHTA and CDR2 FQGTGA come from the germline V gene. V lost 1 base and J lost 1, with 11 bases in between. The CDR3 is 16 residues long. The CDR3 protein is CASSLNPTRAKNIQYF. The CDR3 DNA reads TGTGCCAGCAGCTTAAATCCGACACGTGCCAAAAACATTCAGTACTTC.

This clone was seen only a few times. The genes are TRBV4-1 and TRBJ2-5; D not resolved. V gave up 0 bases and J gave up 6 bases, with 5 bases separating them. The germline V gene has CDR1 MGHRA and CDR2 YSYEKL. The length of the CDR3 is 12 residues. CDR3 coding DNA: TGCGCCAGCAGCCAAGATCGTCAGACCCAGTACTTC. Translated: CASSQDRQTQYF.

The V call is TRBV7-2, the J call TRBJ2-7; 9 nucleotides align to TRBD2. Losses at the gene ends were 5 bases for V and 5 bases for J; bases not matched to a gene: 16. Germline V gene lookup returns CDR1 SGHTA and CDR2 FQGNSA. The CDR3 sequence is 17 residues long. CDR3 sequence reads: CASSAAPGAGGFHEQYF. The CDR3 region has the DNA TGTGCCAGCAGCGCAGCCCCAGGAGCGGGGGGTTTCCACGAGCAGTACTTC.

The rearrangement uses TRBV4-1 and TRBJ1-1; 9 bases fit TRBD1. This CDR3 has 12 residues. The ends lost 6 bases at V and 11 bases at J; junction bases unmatched: 7. Germline V gives CDR1 MGHRA, CDR2 YSYEKL. CDR3 DNA: TGCGCCAGCAGGCCGGGACAGGGTGGGGCTTTCTTT. It is translated as CASRPGQGGAFF.

The chain recombines TRBV7-9 with TRBJ1-6; the match to TRBD1 covers 7 bases. The V and J ends lost 5 bases and 15 bases, in that order; junction bases with no gene match: 7. Germline CDR1 SEHNR, CDR2 FQNEAQ (reference sequence). The CDR3 contains 12 residues. DNA for the CDR3: TGTGCCAGCAGCCGGGACAGTCGACTCCTCCACTTT. Translated, it gives CASSRDSRLLHF.

A few counts support this clone. V usage is TRBV30 and J usage is TRBJ2-1, with D possibly being TRBD2 (7 bases). The CDR3 totals 14 residues. Between the trimmed V and J ends, which lost 3 bases and 8 bases, there was a span of 17 bases. Germline-derived CDR1 and CDR2 are GTSNPN and SVGIG (reference sequence). The CDR3 DNA is TGTGCCTGGAGAGTTAGGGGGGGGGACTATGAGCAGTTCTTC. Its translation is CAWRVRGGDYEQFF.

The V and J genes are TRBV15 and TRBJ1-6; weak D call: TRBD1 (6 bases). V lost 3 bases and J 7 bases, leaving 13 bases between the germline ends. CDR1 LNHNV and CDR2 YYDKDF come from the germline V gene (reference sequence). This CDR3 is 15 amino acids long. The CDR3 DNA reads as TGTGCCACCAGCAGCCAGGGGTCTGGGAATTCACCCCTCCACTTT. This translates into CATSSQGSGNSPLHF.

The rearrangement links TRBV11-2 to TRBJ2-3, with TRBD2 matching 7 bases. Trimming cost V 5 bases and J 5 bases; bases outside gene matches: 13. Germline values: CDR1 SGHAT, CDR2 FQNNGV. The CDR3 spans 16 residues. CDR3 in amino acids: CASSLMITSAGDTQYF. CDR3 sequence (DNA): TGTGCCAGCAGCCTAATGATTACTAGCGCCGGAGATACGCAGTATTTT.

The chain combines TRBV10-3 with TRBJ1-2; 7 bases map to TRBD1. This CDR3 comprises 14 residues. Per germline, CDR1 ENHRY and CDR2 SYGVKD. V was clipped by 6 bases and J by 7 bases; unmatched bases: 11. In DNA form, the CDR3 reads TGTGCCATCAGCGGAACAGGGGACGGGTTTGGCTACACCTTC. Translation: CAISGTGDGFGYTF.

V gene TRBV2 combines with J gene TRBJ2-1, with TRBD2 matching 11 bases. The V and J ends lost 6 bases and 13 bases, in that order; junction bases with no gene match: 5. The CDR3 length is 12 residues. CDR1 is SNHLY, CDR2 FYNNEI, per germline. The CDR3 is CASRLAGAEQFF. The CDR3 region has the DNA TGTGCCAGCAGACTAGCGGGGGCCGAACAGTTCTTC. The full variable domain, rest sourced from reference TRBV2 and TRBJ2-1, is EPEVTQTPSHQVTQMGQEVILRCVPISNHLYFYWYRQILGQKVEFLVSFYNNEISEKSEIFDDQFSVERPDGSNFTLKIRSTKLEDSAMYFCASRLAGAEQFFGPGTRLTVL.

The chain's CDR3 is CASSPSSRRDTEAFF. In DNA, the CDR3 is TGTGCCAGCTCACCGAGCAGCCGGCGGGACACTGAAGCTTTCTTT. V and J are TRBV18 and TRBJ1-1, with D unclear. The V gene's germline CDR1 is KGHSH and CDR2 LQKENI. This CDR3 is 15 amino acids long. Between the trimmed V and J ends, which lost 3 bases and 3 bases, there was a span of 14 bases.

V is TRBV4-2 and J is TRBJ2-2; possibly TRBD1 for D (6 bases). The CDR3 length is 15 residues. The V gene's germline CDR1 is LGHNA and CDR2 YNFKEQ. V lost 0 bases and J lost 5, with 10 bases in between. The CDR3 DNA reads TGTGCCAGCAGCCAAGATCGGACAGTTACCGGGGAGCTGTTTTTT. This codes for CASSQDRTVTGELFF.

This chain joins TRBV7-8 and TRBJ2-3; 11 bases line up with TRBD2. J lost 1 base, V lost 3 bases, and 6 bases had no gene match. The CDR3 runs to 17 residues. Germline V lookup: CDR1 SGHVS, CDR2 FQNEAQ. CDR3 amino acids: CASSFSTSGGRTDTQYF. The CDR3 DNA reads as TGTGCCAGCAGCTTCTCAACTAGCGGGGGACGCACAGATACGCAGTATTTT. Combining the CDR3 with reference TRBV7-8 and TRBJ2-3 gives the whole variable domain GAGVSQSPRYKVAKRGQDVALRCDPISGHVSLFWYQQALGQGPEFLTYFQNEAQLDKSGLPSDRFFAERPEGSVSTLKIQRTQQEDSAVYLCASSFSTSGGRTDTQYFGPGTRLTVL.

The chain uses TRBV7-2 and TRBJ2-3; TRBD2 matches 8 bases. J lost 7 bases, V lost 1 base, and 10 bases had no gene match. CDR1 and CDR2 (germline): SGHTA, FQGNSA. There are 16 residues in the CDR3. CDR3 sequence: CASSLDVSGGPHTQYF. DNA of the CDR3: TGTGCCAGCAGCTTAGACGTATCGGGGGGGCCCCATACGCAGTATTTT.

This sequence joins TRBV9 and TRBJ2-1; 12 nucleotides line up with TRBD2. CDR1 SGDLS and CDR2 YYNGEE come from the germline V gene. The CDR3 has 15 amino acids. V gave up 6 bases and J gave up 3 bases; unmatched junction bases: 4. Here the CDR3 reads CASNRLAGVYNEQFF. The CDR3 DNA reads TGTGCCAGCAATCGACTAGCGGGAGTCTACAATGAGCAGTTCTTC.

The chain joins TRBV2 to TRBJ2-1; 12 bases line up with TRBD2. Trimming at V came to 5 bases and at J to 1 base, leaving 6 bases not matched to a gene. Germline V gene lookup returns CDR1 SNHLY and CDR2 FYNNEI. The CDR3 spans 17 residues. CDR3 nucleotide sequence: TGTGCCAGCAGTACTAGCGGGGGGCACCATTCCTACAATGAGCAGTTCTTC. It codes for CASSTSGGHHSYNEQFF.

The chain links TRBV4-3 to TRBJ2-1, with TRBD2 matching over 14 bases. The CDR3 has 18 residues. Germline trimming cut 4 bases from V and 5 bases from J; bases unmatched to any gene: 10. The germline V gene has CDR1 LGHNA and CDR2 YSLEER. The CDR3, as DNA: TGCGCCAGCAGCCGATCTGCTGGGGGACTAGCGGGAGACAATGAGCAGTTCTTC. Protein: CASSRSAGGLAGDNEQFF.

With respect to this clone: Other nucleotide sequences in the sample specify the same CDR3. The V and J genes are TRBV9 and TRBJ1-4; D call uncertain. Trimming removed 4 bases at V and 2 bases at J, with 12 bases between. Looked up from germline, CDR1 is SGDLS and CDR2 is YYNGEE. The CDR3 extends over 15 amino acids. CDR3 DNA sequence: TGTGCCAGCAGCATCGCAGGAATGACTAATGAAAAACTGTTTTTT. Amino acids: CASSIAGMTNEKLFF.

This sequence joins TRBV2 and TRBJ1-2; 8 bases map to TRBD1. V shed 2 bases and J 5 bases; nucleotides not matched to a gene: 10. This CDR3 is built from 16 residues. Germline loops: CDR1 SNHLY, CDR2 FYNNEI. The CDR3 sequence is CASSEIGQGARYGYTF. CDR3 nucleotides: TGTGCCAGCAGTGAAATCGGGCAGGGGGCGAGGTATGGCTACACCTTC. The full variable domain, its missing parts supplied by reference TRBV2 and TRBJ1-2, is EPEVTQTPSHQVTQMGQEVILRCVPISNHLYFYWYRQILGQKVEFLVSFYNNEISEKSEIFDDQFSVERPDGSNFTLKIRSTKLEDSAMYFCASSEIGQGARYGYTFGSGTRLTVV.